The rows below give T cell receptor beta chains drawn from one sample of a study of post-analysis software for immune sequencing data. TCRdb used MiXCR to reprocess the PCR reads, holding one entry per CDR3 protein. Found here are roughly 650,000 distinct CDR3 sequences, about 60% of them singletons; the top ten hold roughly 10%. Sequenced material: blood. The source of these receptors is a girl aged 2 to 10 with multiple sclerosis. CDR3s include the opening cysteine and the closing phenylalanine or tryptophan. The D gene is left open where the match is weak. Clone size is stated in some rows and not others, as once, few, many or a class when expanded.

>14|.|TRBD2|TRBV5-1|TRBJ2-5
TGCGCCAGCAGCCTTAGCGGGAGGGCCAAGACCCAGTACTTC
CASSLSGRAKTQYF
>15|few|.|TRBV12-3/TRBV12-4|TRBJ2-7
TGTGCCAGCAGTTTGACCGGTCACGGCTCCTACGAGCAGTACTTC
CASSLTGHGSYEQYF
>15|few|.|TRBV7-3|TRBJ2-1
TGTGCCAGCAGCCCCACCGGGACGGTGGGGGAAGAGCAGTTCTTC
CASSPTGTVGEEQFF
>15|.|.|TRBV3-1|TRBJ2-5
TGTGCCAGCAGCCAAGATCTGAGCGGGTCCAAGACCCAGTACTTC
CASSQDLSGSKTQYF
>14|.|.|TRBV7-9|TRBJ1-1
TGTGCCAGCAGCGTTAACGTCGGCGAGACAGAAGCTTTCTTT
CASSVNVGETEAFF
>14|.|.|TRBV7-8|TRBJ2-5
TGTGCCAGCAGCCCGACTAGTCCCCCAGAGACCCAGTACTTC
CASSPTSPPETQYF
>14|few|TRBD1|TRBV9|TRBJ2-1
TGTGCCAGCACCACCGGGACAGGGGACAATGAGCAGTTCTTC
CASTTGTGDNEQFF
>16|.|.|TRBV5-1|TRBJ2-3
TGCGCCAGCAGCGCCCCTACGGCAGGGGGGACAGATACGCAGTATTTT
CASSAPTAGGTDTQYF
>15|.|.|TRBV20-1|TRBJ2-7
TGCAGTGCCACCTCTGGGTTTAGGGATGCCTACGAGCAGTACTTC
CSATSGFRDAYEQYF
>13|.|TRBD2|TRBV3-1|TRBJ2-7
TGTGCCAGCAGCTCGGGACTAGTCTACGAGCAGTACTTC
CASSSGLVYEQYF
>13|.|.|TRBV28|TRBJ1-2
TGTGCCACCGGCCAGGGACTTAACTATGGCTACACCTTC
CATGQGLNYGYTF
>16|.|.|TRBV7-2|TRBJ1-2
TGTGCCAGCAGCTTAAATCCCCGGGGATCGAACTATGGCTACACCTTC
CASSLNPRGSNYGYTF
>14|many|TRBD1|TRBV5-1|TRBJ2-3
TGCGCCAGCAGCTTGGACAGGGGAGCAGATACGCAGTATTTT
CASSLDRGADTQYF
>14|.|.|TRBV7-6|TRBJ2-3
TGTGCCAGCAGCACTCAGGGGGGGACAGATACGCAGTATTTT
CASSTQGGTDTQYF
>20|.|TRBD2|TRBV6-1|TRBJ2-7
TGTGCCAGCAGCCCCCGTTTCATCCAGCGGGATCGCCGAATCCCTTACGAGCAGTACTTC
CASSPRFIQRDRRIPYEQYF
>12|.|.|TRBV20-1|TRBJ2-1
TGCAGTGCTTCGACTAGTCGGAATGAGCAGTTCTTC
CSASTSRNEQFF
>15|.|.|TRBV7-9|TRBJ1-4
TGTGCCAGCAGCTTCGGTAGCTCAACTAATGAAAAACTGTTTTTT
CASSFGSSTNEKLFF
>18|.|.|TRBV5-1|TRBJ2-2
TGCGCCAGCAGCTTGGAGCACAGGGACTACCATAACACCGGGGAGCTGTTTTTT
CASSLEHRDYHNTGELFF
>15|.|TRBD2|TRBV20-1|TRBJ2-1
TGCAGTGCTAGCAGTCGCGGGAGGGTCGGCAATGAGCAGTTCTTC
CSASSRGRVGNEQFF
>14|.|TRBD2|TRBV10-3|TRBJ2-7
TGTGCCATCAGCCCGACTAGCGGTCCCTACGAGCAGTACTTC
CAISPTSGPYEQYF
>17|.|.|TRBV7-8|TRBJ2-3
TGTGCCAGCAGCTTAGTGGTCTCCGCTCACCCAACAGATACGCAGTATTTT
CASSLVVSAHPTDTQYF
>16|.|TRBD2|TRBV9|TRBJ2-3
TGTGCCAGTAGCGTGTCTCTTCGGCTAGCGGGAGATACGCAGTATTTT
CASSVSLRLAGDTQYF
>15|.|TRBD1|TRBV7-2|TRBJ1-2
TGTGCCAGCAGCTCCCTTCCCGGGACAGATTATGGCTACACCTTC
CASSSLPGTDYGYTF
>16|.|.|TRBV29-1|TRBJ2-1
TGCAGCGTTGAGGGGGTGGGGGCCAAACCTTACAATGAGCAGTTCTTC
CSVEGVGAKPYNEQFF
>17|few|TRBD2|TRBV10-3|TRBJ2-1
TGTGCCATCAGTGAGTCGTCGCGACTAGCGGGGAACAATGAGCAGTTCTTC
CAISESSRLAGNNEQFF
>17|.|.|TRBV28|TRBJ2-4
TGTGCCAGCAGATCTCGGAGGACGGTGTTGACCAAAAACATTCAGTACTTC
CASRSRRTVLTKNIQYF
>17|.|TRBD2|TRBV20-1|TRBJ2-1
TGCAGTGCTAGAGACGGGACTAGCGGGAGCTCCTACAATGAGCAGTTCTTC
CSARDGTSGSSYNEQFF
>13|.|.|TRBV18|TRBJ2-5
TGTGCCAGCTCACGGGTCAGGGAAGAGACCCAGTACTTC
CASSRVREETQYF
>15|once|TRBD1|TRBV5-1|TRBJ2-7
TGCGCCAGCAGCCAGGGGACAGGGGGCCCCTACGAGCAGTACTTC
CASSQGTGGPYEQYF
>14|.|.|TRBV5-1|TRBJ2-7
TGCGCCAGCAGCCCGGGACCTCGGGGGTACGAGCAGTACTTC
CASSPGPRGYEQYF
>16|.|.|TRBV12-5|TRBJ1-2
TGTGCTAGTGGTTTGGTACCGGGGTTCCCTAACTATGGCTACACCTTC
CASGLVPGFPNYGYTF
>19|few|TRBD2|TRBV4-3|TRBJ2-2
TGCGCCAGCAGCCAAGATACCGGGGGGGGTATGACGAACACCGGGGAGCTGTTTTTT
CASSQDTGGGMTNTGELFF
>14|.|.|TRBV15|TRBJ1-2
TGTGCCACCAGCAGGGGCGACGCCCCTTACGGCTACACCTTC
CATSRGDAPYGYTF
>11|few|.|TRBV29-1|TRBJ2-7
TGCAGCGTTTCTGACACCTACGAGCAGTACTTC
CSVSDTYEQYF
>18|.|TRBD1|TRBV3-1|TRBJ2-6
TGTGCTAGCAGCCATTCGGGACAGGGAAATTCTGGGGCCAACGTCCTGACTTTC
CASSHSGQGNSGANVLTF
>15|.|.|TRBV5-1|TRBJ1-1
TGCGCCAGCAGCTCAGGAGGGGAAATGAACACTGAAGCTTTCTTT
CASSSGGEMNTEAFF
>12|.|.|TRBV10-1|TRBJ1-2
TGCGCCAGCAGTAACAGTAACTATGGCTACACCTTC
CASSNSNYGYTF
>17|.|.|TRBV6-1|TRBJ2-7
TGTGCCAGCAGTGATCACCTGTGGCGGGGAGCTACCTACGAGCAGTACTTC
CASSDHLWRGATYEQYF
>10|.|.|TRBV7-3|TRBJ2-4
TGTGCCAGCAGCCACCCTCGGCAGTACTTC
CASSHPRQYF
>13|once|.|TRBV6-2/TRBV6-3|TRBJ2-7
TGTGCCAGCAGTCTAGAGCGATCCTACGAGCAGTACTTC
CASSLERSYEQYF
>18|.|.|TRBV6-5|TRBJ2-1
TGTGCCAGCAGTTACCGAACCTCGCACCCGAGCTCCTACAATGAGCAGTTCTTC
CASSYRTSHPSSYNEQFF
>12|few|.|TRBV20-1|TRBJ2-1
TGCAGTGCCAGGCACGACTACAATGAGCAGTTCTTC
CSARHDYNEQFF
>17|.|TRBD2|TRBV20-1|TRBJ2-4
TGCAGTGTTCGCCACGCTAGCGGAGAAACCTCGGGGAACATTCAGTACTTC
CSVRHASGETSGNIQYF
>17|.|.|TRBV20-1|TRBJ2-1
TGCAGTGCTTCTCCGGGATCCAGGCGCCCCTCCTACAATGAGCAGTTCTTC
CSASPGSRRPSYNEQFF
>12|.|.|TRBV28|TRBJ1-5
TGTGCCAGCAGTATGATGAATCAGCCCCAGCATTTT
CASSMMNQPQHF
>19|.|TRBD2|TRBV29-1|TRBJ2-4
TGCAGCGTTGAGGCATGGACTAGCGGGGGGTTACTAGCCAAAAACATTCAGTACTTC
CSVEAWTSGGLLAKNIQYF